This is a list of T cell receptor beta chains from one sample in a study of T cells in Graves' hyperthyroidism and ophthalmopathy. TCRdb re-called the multiplex PCR reads with MiXCR, one entry per CDR3 protein. The repertoire holds 650,000 to 750,000 distinct CDR3 sequences, with around 15% as singletons. Sample: blood. Receptor source: a woman aged 18-35 years with Graves' hyperthyroidism. CDR3s include the opening cysteine and the closing phenylalanine or tryptophan. The listing skips clone size in some rows; elsewhere it reads once, few, many or a size class.

CASDRGNYEQYF,TRBV10-3,TRBJ2-7,few
CASSLDPMADTQYF,TRBV7-9,TRBJ2-3,few
CASSPKEGRPYGYTF,TRBV2,TRBJ1-2,many
CASSYGLAGGFGELFF,TRBV6-2/TRBV6-3,TRBJ2-2,many
CAWRGIGANVLTF,TRBV30,TRBJ2-6,many
CASSQEATRVSYNEQFF,TRBV3-1,TRBJ2-1,few
CATSKGGYEQYF,TRBV15,TRBJ2-7,-
CASSSTVEETQYF,TRBV7-2,TRBJ2-5,many
CASSPHGGNTEQFF,TRBV18,TRBJ2-1,many
CASRLTLGKNIQYF,TRBV6-1,TRBJ2-4,few
CASSEFTVNQPQHF,TRBV25-1,TRBJ1-5,few
CAYTGQRNTEAFF,TRBV30,TRBJ1-1,many
CASSLQGAGVGQHF,TRBV27,TRBJ1-5,-
CASSIGQGATGELFF,TRBV5-1,TRBJ2-2,many
CASSRGQPEQFF,TRBV7-9,TRBJ2-1,-
CASSTSGARGADTQYF,TRBV13,TRBJ2-3,-
CSAGKTGVGTQYF,TRBV20-1,TRBJ2-5,once
CASSLGGLLFGTYEQYF,TRBV5-1,TRBJ2-7,many
CASRLRAGDYGYTF,TRBV27,TRBJ1-2,few
CASSSALGGEQYF,TRBV2,TRBJ2-7,-
CASGESYNEQFF,TRBV7-9,TRBJ2-1,-
CSVGAGVDTQYF,TRBV29-1,TRBJ2-3,few
CASSATNRGPSYNEQFF,TRBV27,TRBJ2-1,many
CASTSVDYEQYF,TRBV6-1,TRBJ2-7,-
CASSEYVNTEAFF,TRBV25-1,TRBJ1-1,few
CASRAIRDRVTEAFF,TRBV7-9,TRBJ1-1,many
CASGSGGLAGWGEQFF,TRBV9,TRBJ2-1,few
CASRGQGPAGELFF,TRBV12-3/TRBV12-4,TRBJ2-2,few
CASSDAGGTEQFF,TRBV9,TRBJ2-1,-
CASSLMFSGGYDNEQFF,TRBV12-3/TRBV12-4,TRBJ2-1,-
CASSQVINSNQPQHF,TRBV4-1,TRBJ1-5,many
CASRLAGETYNEQFF,TRBV6-1,TRBJ2-1,few
CSARDSSGRHEQFF,TRBV20-1,TRBJ2-1,few
CASNKSGAGAGNTIYF,TRBV7-9,TRBJ1-3,few
CASSILTGGDYEQYF,TRBV7-8,TRBJ2-7,many